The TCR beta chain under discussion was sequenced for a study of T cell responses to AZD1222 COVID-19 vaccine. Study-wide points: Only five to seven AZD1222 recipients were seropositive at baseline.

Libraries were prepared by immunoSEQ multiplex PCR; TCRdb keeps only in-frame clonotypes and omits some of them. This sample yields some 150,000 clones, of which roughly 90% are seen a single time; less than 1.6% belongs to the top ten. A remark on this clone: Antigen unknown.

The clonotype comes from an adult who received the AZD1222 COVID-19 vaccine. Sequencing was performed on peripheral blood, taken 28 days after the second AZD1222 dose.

The CDR3 sequence is CATGETQYF. DNA for the CDR3: TGTGCCACCGGGGAGACCCAGTACTTC. The chain combines TRBV2 with TRBJ2-5; no firm D call. This CDR3 comprises 9 residues. The germline CDR1 and CDR2 sequences are SNHLY and FYNNEI. The V and J ends lost 10 bases and 5 bases respectively, with 5 bases between them.